One and the same sample provided the 10 T cell receptor beta chains below, sequenced in a study of blood T cells in healthy people across ages. Combining a sample-barcoded 5' primer with a J-beta primer mix, a second PCR ran for roughly 6 to 11 cycles. MiXCR, run by TCRdb on the 5' RACE reads, gives a single entry per CDR3 protein. The data contain 1.2 million to 1.5 million distinct CDR3 sequences, approximately 42% of them singletons. Sequencing was carried out using blood. The receptor set was obtained from a woman between 18 and 30 years old in good health.

For this clonotype: Just one base apart from a much larger clone, this may be a read error. The rearrangement links TRBV5-1 to TRBJ2-7; D might be TRBD2 (5 bases). The CDR3 is made up of 14 amino acids. In germline, CDR1 is SGHRS, CDR2 YFSETQ. V dropped 4 bases and J dropped 2 bases, with 13 bases sitting between them. CDR3: CASSVVSGAYEQYF. The CDR3 region has the DNA TGCGCCAGCAGCGTGGTCTCCGGGGCCTACGAGCAGTACTTC.

The chain combines TRBV19 with TRBJ1-1; a weak D match, TRBD1 (6 bases). The ends were cut back, 0 bases at V and 5 bases at J, with 13 bases in the middle. The CDR3 sequence is 15 residues long. CDR1 LNHDA and CDR2 SQIVND come from the germline V gene (reference sequence). This chain's CDR3 is CASSIDLGAGTEAFF. The DNA for the CDR3 is TGTGCCAGTAGTATAGATCTGGGGGCCGGTACTGAAGCTTTCTTT.

This sequence joins TRBV12-5 and TRBJ1-2, with unresolved D. V gave up 0 bases and J gave up 4 bases, with 3 bases separating them. The CDR3 extends over 12 amino acids. In germline, CDR1 is LGHNT, CDR2 FRNRAP. CDR3 in amino acids: CASGLVPYGYTF. CDR3 nucleotides: TGTGCTAGTGGTTTGGTACCCTATGGCTACACCTTC.

Worth noting for this clonotype: The junction differs from germline at one of its ends, possibly a read error. This chain links TRBV2 with TRBJ2-1, with D uncertain. The CDR3 runs to 13 residues. The germline gives CDR1 SNHLY, CDR2 FYNNEI. This CDR3 reads CASSEDSYHEQFF. Here the CDR3 DNA reads TGTGCCAGCAGTGAGGATTCCTACCATGAGCAGTTCTTC. Supplemented by reference TRBV2 and TRBJ2-1, the full variable domain reads EPEVTQTPSHQVTQMGQEVILRCVPISNHLYFYWYRQILGQKVEFLVSFYNNEISEKSEIFDDQFSVERPDGSNFTLKIRSTKLEDSAMYFCASSEDSYHEQFFGPGTRLTVL.

The sample holds a few counts of this clonotype. The chain uses TRBV7-2 and TRBJ2-7, with 9 bases matching TRBD2. Germline CDR1 reads SGHTA; CDR2 reads FQGNSA. CDR3 length: 16 amino acids. Trimming cost V 5 bases and J 7 bases; bases outside gene matches: 15. The CDR3 protein is CASSHLWVAGVGEQYF. The DNA of the CDR3 is TGTGCCAGCAGCCACCTCTGGGTAGCGGGAGTAGGAGAGCAGTACTTC.

V usage is TRBV28 and J usage is TRBJ1-2; D is unclear. Trimming cost V 11 bases and J 8 bases, with 15 bases left between them. Germline values: CDR1 MDHEN, CDR2 SYDVKM. This CDR3 spans 11 amino acids. DNA for the CDR3: TGTGCCGGCTCGGATGGGGTCGGCTACACCTTC. Amino acid sequence: CAGSDGVGYTF.

This clonotype was observed a single time. V gene TRBV10-3 combines with J gene TRBJ2-1; D is possibly TRBD2 (7 bases). In germline, CDR1 is ENHRY, CDR2 SYGVKD. The CDR3 covers 15 residues. Between the trimmed V and J ends, which lost 4 bases and 6 bases, there was a span of 16 bases. DNA of the CDR3: TGTGCCATCAGTGCCGGGGGCGGGAGCGCCAATGAGCAGTTCTTC. It translates to CAISAGGGSANEQFF.

As to this clonotype: One end of the junction varies from germline; a read error may be responsible. This chain connects TRBV18 to TRBJ2-3; perhaps TRBD2 as D (5 bases). CDR1 is KGHSH and CDR2 is LQKENI in the germline V gene. The CDR3 consists of 14 residues. CDR3 DNA: TGTGCCAGCTCACCCACACCTAGCACAGATGCGCAGTATTTT. It specifies CASSPTPSTDAQYF.

Comments on this clonotype: This clone may be a read error of a much larger clone one base away. The chain is built from TRBV20-1 and TRBJ2-3; 7 bases agree with TRBD2. CDR3 length: 15 residues. Germline V CDR1 and CDR2: DFQATT, SNEGSKA (reference sequence). Here the CDR3 DNA reads TGCAGTGCTAGAGATCGGGAGCGGGGATCATGGACGCCGTATTTT. This translates into CSARDRERGSWTPYF.

The table lists this clonotype with a few counts. The V call is TRBV29-1, the J call TRBJ2-5; 9 bases match TRBD2. Germline V lookup: CDR1 SQVTM, CDR2 ANQGSEA. V lost 7 bases, J lost 1 base, and 10 bases stayed unmatched. The CDR3 sequence is 15 residues long. The CDR3 reads CSAPPAGGSQETQYF. The CDR3 nucleotides are TGCAGCGCCCCGCCAGCGGGGGGTTCCCAAGAGACCCAGTACTTC.